The next 17 T cell receptor beta chains were all read from a single sample in a study of cytomegalovirus exposure and HLA in healthy donors. PCR was performed using 60 Vbeta and 13 Jbeta primers. Clones were read by immunoSEQ multiplex PCR, and TCRdb kept only the in-frame ones, dropping some. In the table there are 150,000 to 200,000 clones, roughly 86% of which are singletons. Material for sequencing was PBMCs. The receptors stem from a girl aged 10 to 17 in good health and CMV-seropositive.

The V call is TRBV6-4, the J call TRBJ2-2; D is perhaps TRBD1 (5 bases). Deletions cut 3 bases from V and 7 bases from J, with 9 bases between. This CDR3 is 13 amino acids long. Per germline, CDR1 MRHNA and CDR2 SNTAGT. CDR3 sequence reads: CASSELTDGELFF. CDR3 nucleotide sequence: TGTGCCAGCAGTGAATTGACAGACGGGGAGCTGTTTTTT.

V usage is TRBV7-9 and J usage is TRBJ1-2; D possibly corresponds to TRBD1 (5 bases). V lost 0 bases and J lost 7, with 18 bases in between. The V gene's germline CDR1 is SEHNR and CDR2 FQNEAQ (reference sequence). The CDR3 length is 16 residues. CDR3 coding DNA: TGTGCCAGCAGCTTAGCGCTATGGAAGGGGAGGGGTGGCTACACCTTC. Translating it yields CASSLALWKGRGGYTF. Full variable domain (outside the CDR3, taken from reference TRBV7-9 and TRBJ1-2): DTGVSQNPRHKITKRGQNVTFRCDPISEHNRLYWYRQTLGQGPEFLTYFQNEAQLEKSRLLSDRFSAERPKGSFSTLEIQRTEQGDSAMYLCASSLALWKGRGGYTFGSGTRLTVV.

This clone was observed once. This chain links TRBV7-9 with TRBJ1-2; 9 positions agree with TRBD1. The junction had 10 bases not matched to a gene; V was cut back by 3 bases and J by 8 bases. The germline CDR1 and CDR2 sequences are SEHNR and FQNEAQ (reference sequence). The CDR3 runs to 15 residues. The CDR3 DNA reads as TGTGCCAGCAGCTTTTTTGCAGGACAGGGGATGGGCTACACCTTC. Translation gives CASSFFAGQGMGYTF.

About this clone: Relative to the germline gene, one junction end is altered; a read error may explain this. The chain employs TRBV6-4 and TRBJ2-3, with a tentative D call TRBD2 (5 bases). CDR1 is MRHNA and CDR2 is SNTAGT in the germline V gene. The CDR3 consists of 16 residues. The CDR3 reads CASSVGVGAGTDTQYF. CDR3 in DNA: TGTGCCAGCAGTGTGGGTGTGGGAGCTGGCACGGATACGCAGTATTTT.

The rearrangement links TRBV5-1 to TRBJ1-1; 9 positions match TRBD1. Germline loops: CDR1 SGHRS, CDR2 YFSETQ. The CDR3 totals 14 residues. The trim removed 1 base at V and 8 bases at J, leaving 6 bases unmatched. The CDR3 region has the DNA TGCGCCAGCAGCTTGACGGGACAGGGAGGGGAAGCTTTCTTT. Residues: CASSLTGQGGEAFF.

The chain recombines TRBV29-1 with TRBJ2-1; 10 bases agree with TRBD1. J was trimmed by 4 bases and V by 0 bases; bases with no gene match: 6. The CDR3 covers 16 residues. Germline loops: CDR1 SQVTM, CDR2 ANQGSEA. The chain's CDR3 is CSVEDTPGQGYNEQFF. CDR3 bases: TGCAGCGTTGAAGATACGCCGGGACAGGGGTACAATGAGCAGTTCTTC.

This clone was detected only once. V usage is TRBV7-9 and J usage is TRBJ2-2, with a weak D call TRBD2 (6 bases). Trimming left V 6 bases short and J 6 bases short, with 14 bases between. From germline, CDR1 is SEHNR and CDR2 FQNEAQ (reference sequence). The CDR3 has 14 residues. In DNA, the CDR3 is TGTGCCAGCAGTCCCCGGGGGACGGCCGGGGAGCTGTTTTTT. It yields the protein CASSPRGTAGELFF.

The chain is built from TRBV27 and TRBJ2-1, with 11 bases matching TRBD2. The V gene end was trimmed by 5 bases and the J gene end by 9 bases; junction bases not matched to a gene: 18. The CDR3 runs to 18 residues. Germline lookup yields CDR1 MNHEY and CDR2 SMNVEV (reference sequence). CDR3 coding DNA: TGTGCCAGCAGTCTTCCCCCCTTCCTAGCGGGGGGTTTCGGTGAGCAGTTCTTC. It translates to CASSLPPFLAGGFGEQFF.

The CDR3 DNA is TGTGCCAGCAGTTTTCCGACTGGGGGGGAGACCCAGTACTTC. This translates into CASSFPTGGETQYF. The chain is built from TRBV6-6 and TRBJ2-5; possible D gene TRBD2, 6 bases. The CDR3 covers 14 residues. The germline gives CDR1 MNHNY, CDR2 SVGAGI (reference sequence). V was cut by 4 bases and J by 5 bases, with 14 bases left in between.

The chain uses TRBV4-1 and TRBJ2-1, with D possibly matching TRBD1 (6 bases). The CDR3 extends over 15 amino acids. Germline V CDR1 and CDR2: MGHRA, YSYEKL. V gave up 0 bases and J gave up 12 bases, with 18 bases separating them. In nucleotides, the CDR3 is TGCGCCAGCAGCCAAGATTTGGTGCAGGGGCGGGTGCAGTTCTTC. This sequence encodes CASSQDLVQGRVQFF.

This rearrangement joins TRBV19 to TRBJ1-1; 7 bases map to TRBD1. V shed 0 bases, J shed 8 bases, and the junction held 3 bases outside the gene matches. Germline V gene data show CDR1 as LNHDA and CDR2 as SQIVND (reference sequence). CDR3 length equals 13 residues. The CDR3 sequence is CASSIEGRGEAFF. The CDR3, as DNA: TGTGCCAGTAGTATAGAGGGCAGGGGGGAAGCTTTCTTT.

The chain couples TRBV2 to TRBJ2-2; the D gene is possibly TRBD1 (5 bases). Germline-derived CDR1 and CDR2 are SNHLY and FYNNEI. With 4 bases removed from V and 6 bases from J, the gap between germline ends came to 15 bases. CDR3 length: 15 amino acids. CDR3 nucleotide sequence: TGTGCCAGCAGTGCGCAGGGTCCTACCCCCGGGGAGCTGTTTTTT. This codes for CASSAQGPTPGELFF.

The CDR3 spells CASSKPHHHYEKLFF. The CDR3 region has the DNA TGTGCCAGTAGTAAACCCCACCATCACTACGAAAAACTGTTTTTT. The rearrangement uses TRBV19 and TRBJ1-4; D remains unclear. The germline gives CDR1 LNHDA, CDR2 SQIVND (reference sequence). Trimming pared 4 bases from V and 8 bases from J, leaving 17 bases between. The CDR3 contains 15 residues.

The gene calls are TRBV9 and TRBJ2-7; TRBD2 aligns across 8 bases. This CDR3 comprises 12 residues. With V trimmed by 4 bases and J by 6 bases, 3 bases remained unmatched. CDR1 SGDLS and CDR2 YYNGEE come from the germline V gene. The CDR3 DNA follows: TGTGCCAGCAGCCCCGGGGGGGTCGAGCAGTACTTC. Its protein product is CASSPGGVEQYF.

V gene TRBV11-2 combines with J gene TRBJ2-2; D not resolved. The CDR3 loop spans 17 amino acids. CDR1 is SGHAT, CDR2 FQNNGV, per germline. Trimming stripped 5 bases from V and 1 base from J, with 17 bases between. CDR3 DNA: TGTGCCAGCAGCCCCGTTCCTTGGTCGCGGAACACCGGGGAGCTGTTTTTT. Protein sequence: CASSPVPWSRNTGELFF.

The chain recombines TRBV11-3 with TRBJ2-2; D possibly corresponds to TRBD1 (6 bases). V gave up 1 base and J gave up 3 bases, with 21 bases separating them. Germline values: CDR1 SGHNT, CDR2 YENEEA. There are 19 residues in the CDR3. CDR3 sequence: CASSLVTWRQASYTGELFF. The CDR3 coding sequence is TGTGCCAGCAGCTTAGTTACCTGGCGACAGGCGAGTTACACCGGGGAGCTGTTTTTT. The full variable domain, rest sourced from reference TRBV11-3 and TRBJ2-2, is EAGVVQSPRYKIIEKKQPVAFWCNPISGHNTLYWYLQNLGQGPELLIRYENEEAVDDSQLPKDRFSAERLKGVDSTLKIQPAELGDSAVYLCASSLVTWRQASYTGELFFGEGSRLTVL.

This rearrangement joins TRBV19 to TRBJ1-6; D is uncertain. The CDR3 is 13 residues long. The V end was cut by 3 bases, the J end by 12 bases, with 12 bases between. Germline V CDR1 and CDR2: LNHDA, SQIVND (reference sequence). The CDR3 sequence is CASSMQAPEPLHF. The CDR3 DNA reads TGTGCCAGTAGTATGCAGGCCCCGGAACCCCTCCACTTT. The whole variable domain, filled in from reference TRBV19 and TRBJ1-6, reads DGGITQSPKYLFRKEGQNVTLSCEQNLNHDAMYWYRQDPGQGLRLIYYSQIVNDFQKGDIAEGYSVSREKKESFPLTVTSAQKNPTAFYLCASSMQAPEPLHFGNGTRLTVT.